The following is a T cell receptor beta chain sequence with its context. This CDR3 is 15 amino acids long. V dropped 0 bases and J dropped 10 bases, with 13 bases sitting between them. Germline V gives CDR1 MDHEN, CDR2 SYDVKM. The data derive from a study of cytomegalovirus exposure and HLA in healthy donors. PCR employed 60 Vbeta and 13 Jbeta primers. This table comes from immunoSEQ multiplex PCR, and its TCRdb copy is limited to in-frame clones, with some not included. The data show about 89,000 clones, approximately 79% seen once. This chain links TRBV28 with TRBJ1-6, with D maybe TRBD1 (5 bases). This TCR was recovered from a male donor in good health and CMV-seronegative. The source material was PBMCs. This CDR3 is CASSLWPRVRSPLHF. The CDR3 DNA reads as TGTGCCAGCAGTTTATGGCCCAGGGTCAGATCACCCCTCCACTTT.